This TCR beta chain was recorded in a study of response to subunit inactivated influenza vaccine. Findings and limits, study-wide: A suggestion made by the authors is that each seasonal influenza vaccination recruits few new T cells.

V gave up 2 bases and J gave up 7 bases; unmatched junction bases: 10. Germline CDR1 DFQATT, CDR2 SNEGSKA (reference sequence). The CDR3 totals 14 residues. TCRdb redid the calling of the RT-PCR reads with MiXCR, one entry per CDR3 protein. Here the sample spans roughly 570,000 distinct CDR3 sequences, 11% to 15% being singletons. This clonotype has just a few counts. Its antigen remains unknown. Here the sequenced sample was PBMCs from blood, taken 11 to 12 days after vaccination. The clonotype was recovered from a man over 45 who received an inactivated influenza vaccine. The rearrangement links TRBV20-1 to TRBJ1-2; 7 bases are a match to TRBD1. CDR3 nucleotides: TGCAGTGCTAGAACCGGGGACAGAAGTCTTGGCTACACCTTC. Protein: CSARTGDRSLGYTF.